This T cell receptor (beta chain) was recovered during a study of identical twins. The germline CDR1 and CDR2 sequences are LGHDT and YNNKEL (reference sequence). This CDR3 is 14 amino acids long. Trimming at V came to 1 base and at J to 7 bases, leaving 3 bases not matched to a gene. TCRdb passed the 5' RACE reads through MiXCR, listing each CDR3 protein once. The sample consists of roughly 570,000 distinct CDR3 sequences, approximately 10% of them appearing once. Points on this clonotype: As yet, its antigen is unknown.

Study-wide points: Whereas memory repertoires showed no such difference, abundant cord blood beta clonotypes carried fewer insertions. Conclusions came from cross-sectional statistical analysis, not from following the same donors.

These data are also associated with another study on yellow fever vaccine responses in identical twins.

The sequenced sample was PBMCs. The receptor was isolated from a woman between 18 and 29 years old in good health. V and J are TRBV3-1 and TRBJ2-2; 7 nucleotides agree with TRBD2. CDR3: CASSQVLAGGELFF. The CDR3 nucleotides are TGTGCCAGCAGCCAAGTTTTAGCGGGCGGGGAGCTGTTTTTT.